Reported below is one TCR beta chain. Its target is unknown. This sample stems from a study of cytomegalovirus exposure and HLA in healthy donors. Study conclusions and caveats: No immune exposure information besides CMV serostatus was available. About 90% or about 30% of the time was how often most TCR beta V segments were productive, according to an earlier analysis.

Germline-derived CDR1 and CDR2 are SGHAT and FQNNGV. The J segment lost 4 bases and the V segment lost 5 bases, leaving 16 bases of the junction unmatched. The CDR3 spans 18 residues. PCR primers comprised 60 Vbeta and 13 Jbeta primers. Here immunoSEQ multiplex PCR was the method, and the copy in TCRdb shows in-frame clones only, minus some. The sample has roughly 120,000 clones, more than 60% seen once. The sequenced material came from PBMCs. The chain is built from TRBV11-2 and TRBJ2-7; TRBD2 agrees at 11 bases. This sequence was found in a woman between 35 and 50 years old in good health and CMV-seronegative. CDR3 loop: CASSPGLAGRRLQYEQYF. In DNA form, the CDR3 reads TGTGCCAGCAGCCCCGGACTAGCGGGTCGCCGCCTTCAATACGAGCAGTACTTC.